These T cell receptor beta chains were read from a single sample in a study of T cells expressing NK-cell markers. TCRdb re-called the 5' RACE reads and catalogs CDR3 proteins one per entry, DNA excluded. The sample table includes about 120,000 distinct CDR3 sequences. Source material: blood T cells: a sorted CD56 or NKG2C T cell subset, CD4+ or CD8+ T cells, or bulk PBMC T cells (not recorded which). Receptors were obtained from a woman aged 18 to 75 in good health. Each CDR3 is given with its conserved first and last residue. Clone size is not always given. Where it is, it says once, few, many or a class for expanded clones.

NA,TRBV5-4,TRBJ2-1,CASSLGRGWTGSFF
NA,TRBV10-3,TRBJ2-1,CAISATSQGSYNEQFF
NA,TRBV5-4,TRBJ2-1,CASTNQEIPSYNEQFF
NA,TRBV7-2,TRBJ1-1,CASSFQDRNTEAFF
NA,TRBV20-1,TRBJ2-3,CSARDPPTVLDTQYF
NA,TRBV16,TRBJ1-4,CASRWAATNEKLFF
NA,TRBV12-3/TRBV12-4,TRBJ1-4,CASSSSAQTYEKLFF
NA,TRBV25-1,TRBJ1-2,CASSEWAGYTF
NA,TRBV29-1,TRBJ2-6,CSVEGQGASGANVLTF
NA,TRBV5-4,TRBJ2-2,CASSLKSTGELFF
NA,TRBV25-1,TRBJ1-4,CASSEDRGLEKLFF
NA,TRBV9,TRBJ2-1,CASGVSSYNEQFF
NA,TRBV7-2,TRBJ1-2,CASSPGGQGYGYTF
NA,TRBV28,TRBJ2-7,CASSLGASSSYEQYF
NA,TRBV7-9,TRBJ2-7,CASSPLQGPYEQYF
NA,TRBV29-1,TRBJ2-2,CSAAGFNTGELFF
NA,TRBV12-3/TRBV12-4,TRBJ1-5,CASSRPPGNSNQPQHF
NA,TRBV12-3/TRBV12-4,TRBJ2-3,CASSPFPDSTPDTQYF
NA,TRBV20-1,TRBJ2-5,CSARGASGGMETQYF
NA,TRBV12-3/TRBV12-4,TRBJ1-6,CASSPSPVPTLHF
NA,TRBV19,TRBJ2-1,CASSIFAGAYNEQFF
NA,TRBV15,TRBJ2-7,CATSGGFGGVEQYF
NA,TRBV4-3,TRBJ1-4,CASSQETLAPGEKLFF
NA,TRBV5-1,TRBJ1-6,CASSLVGGEISPLHF
NA,TRBV19,TRBJ1-5,CASRGYSNQPQHF
medium-sized,TRBV9,TRBJ2-3,CASSVGGLSTDTQYF
NA,TRBV12-3/TRBV12-4,TRBJ2-7,CASSLSGGPSYEQYF
NA,TRBV29-1,TRBJ1-2,CSVGTGTGYGYTF
NA,TRBV29-1,TRBJ2-7,CSVWQGFEQYF
NA,TRBV28,TRBJ2-7,CASIPNRGGTYEQYF
NA,TRBV20-1,TRBJ2-2,CSARDLASGSDTGELFF
NA,TRBV9,TRBJ1-2,CASSGIYGYTF
NA,TRBV7-9,TRBJ1-1,CASSRSNLGGTAFF
NA,TRBV5-8,TRBJ1-1,CASSSRSGIDTEAFF
NA,TRBV4-3,TRBJ1-1,CASSQGPAGNTEAFF
NA,TRBV7-9,TRBJ1-2,CASSLGPSDRENGYTF
NA,TRBV18,TRBJ2-3,CASSSGTESTDTQYF
NA,TRBV9,TRBJ1-2,CASSARSYGYTF
NA,TRBV10-3,TRBJ1-1,CAISDPGTGPEAFF
NA,TRBV19,TRBJ1-1,CASSIGGEGDTEAFF
NA,TRBV5-1,TRBJ2-1,CASSLYGESNEQFF
NA,TRBV27,TRBJ1-6,CASSLSSGQGFNSPLHF
NA,TRBV7-6,TRBJ2-3,CASSLAPLITDTQYF
NA,TRBV5-6,TRBJ2-1,CASSLVLVYNEQFF
NA,TRBV7-8,TRBJ2-4,CASSPWDREDIQYF
NA,TRBV12-3/TRBV12-4,TRBJ2-1,CASRMGGSYNEQFF
NA,TRBV5-6,TRBJ1-2,CASSSGQIYGYTF
NA,TRBV9,TRBJ1-1,CASSVGGRGGTEAFF
NA,TRBV5-1,TRBJ1-1,CASSLEGPYTEAFF
NA,TRBV5-6,TRBJ2-7,CASSYRDRPYEQYF
NA,TRBV6-2/TRBV6-3,TRBJ2-1,CASSYLGQGTNEQFF
NA,TRBV19,TRBJ2-7,CASSMLAGAAYEQYF
NA,TRBV20-1,TRBJ2-3,CSARAYTSGVSTDTQYF
NA,TRBV6-5,TRBJ2-1,CASSYSNQRNDNEQFF
NA,TRBV11-2,TRBJ1-6,CASSLATGLAPLHF